The 18 T cell receptor beta chains below come from one sample, sequenced in a study of cytomegalovirus exposure and HLA in healthy donors. PCR employed 60 Vbeta and 13 Jbeta primers. The data were produced by immunoSEQ multiplex PCR, yet TCRdb's version contains in-frame clones alone and is incomplete. The sample contains some 150,000 clones, 8.5% to 10% of which appear only once. Sequencing was carried out using PBMCs. These receptors all stem from a man aged 50 to 59 in good health and CMV-seronegative.

This clone has a handful of counts. The gene calls are TRBV13 and TRBJ1-2, with D perhaps matching TRBD1 (6 bases). Germline CDR1 reads PRHDT; CDR2 reads FYEKMQ (reference sequence). The CDR3 has 15 residues. The germline V and J ends were trimmed by 5 bases and 13 bases, with 26 bases remaining between them. CDR3 sequence: CASSLINLGDTTGTF. Written as DNA, the CDR3 is TGTGCCAGCAGCCTAATAAACTTGGGGGACACCACGGGCACCTTC.

This clone was counted a few times. The genes are TRBV19 and TRBJ2-7; 12 positions agree with TRBD2. This CDR3 contains 14 residues. J lost 5 bases, V lost 6 bases, and 5 bases had no gene match. CDR1 is LNHDA, CDR2 SQIVND, per germline (reference sequence). The CDR3 DNA follows: TGTGCCAGTAGGACTAGCGGGAGCTTGCACGAGCAGTACTTC. It encodes CASRTSGSLHEQYF.

This clone showed up just a few times. This chain connects TRBV27 to TRBJ2-1; 7 bases fit TRBD2. The CDR3 is 13 amino acids. From germline, CDR1 is MNHEY and CDR2 SMNVEV (reference sequence). After removal of 4 bases from V and 7 bases from J, the junction contained 4 bases not matched to a gene. The CDR3 loop is CASSWTRVNEQFF. In DNA, the CDR3 is TGTGCCAGCAGTTGGACTAGGGTAAATGAGCAGTTCTTC.

In this sample, this clone turned up a few times. The chain carries TRBV25-1 and TRBJ2-2, with no clear D. The germline V gene has CDR1 MGHDK and CDR2 SYGVNS. This CDR3 comprises 14 residues. Trimming removed 1 base from V and 4 bases from J, with 7 bases in between. The CDR3 protein is CASSEFGATGELFF. The CDR3 DNA reads TGTGCCAGCAGTGAATTCGGTGCCACCGGGGAGCTGTTTTTT. The full variable domain, completed using reference TRBV25-1 and TRBJ2-2, is EADIYQTPRYLVIGTGKKITLECSQTMGHDKMYWYQQDPGMELHLIHYSYGVNSTEKGDLSSESTVSRIRTEHFPLTLESARPSHTSQYLCASSEFGATGELFFGEGSRLTVL.

This clone was counted a few times. V usage is TRBV28 and J usage is TRBJ1-5; 7 bases line up with TRBD1. Germline V gene lookup returns CDR1 MDHEN and CDR2 SYDVKM. The CDR3 covers 16 residues. J lost 1 base, V lost 4 bases, and 7 bases had no gene match. CDR3 coding DNA: TGTGCCAGCAGTTCCGCACAGGGGATGAGCAATCAGCCCCAGCATTTT. This sequence encodes CASSSAQGMSNQPQHF.

In this sample, this clone turned up many times. The chain uses TRBV6-1 and TRBJ2-3, with TRBD2 matching 7 bases. Germline V gene data show CDR1 as MNHNS and CDR2 as SASEGT. V trimming: 7 bases; J trimming: 0 bases; junction bases outside the gene matches: 4. The CDR3 sequence is 14 residues long. The CDR3 reads CASTLAESTDTQYF. As DNA, the CDR3 is TGTGCCAGCACCCTAGCGGAAAGCACAGATACGCAGTATTTT.

This clone was seen more than once but under ten times. The chain uses TRBV6-6 and TRBJ2-4; TRBD1 is a possible D gene (6 bases). V gave up 5 bases and J gave up 8 bases, with 16 bases separating them. The CDR3 totals 14 residues. Germline assignment: CDR1 MNHNY and CDR2 SVGAGI (reference sequence). CDR3 loop: CASSPGHPSDIQYF. DNA for the CDR3: TGTGCCAGCAGTCCGGGACACCCCTCGGACATTCAGTACTTC.

The genes are TRBV5-8 and TRBJ1-5, with no clear D. The CDR3 loop spans 13 amino acids. Germline CDR1 SGHTS, CDR2 YDEGEE. Trimming removed 6 bases from V and 4 bases from J, with 11 bases in between. CDR3 nucleotide sequence: TGTGCCAGCAATAGTAACAGAAATCAGCCCCAGCATTTT. This codes for CASNSNRNQPQHF.

The chain employs TRBV9 and TRBJ2-6, with 7 bases fitting TRBD2. CDR3 size: 16 residues. The ends lost 5 bases at V and 2 bases at J; junction bases unmatched: 7. In germline, CDR1 is SGDLS, CDR2 YYNGEE. DNA of the CDR3: TGTGCCAGCAGATTTAGGGCGGGGGCTGGGGCCAACGTCCTGACTTTC. As protein: CASRFRAGAGANVLTF. The full variable domain, completed using reference TRBV9 and TRBJ2-6, is DSGVTQTPKHLITATGQRVTLRCSPRSGDLSVYWYQQSLDQGLQFLIQYYNGEERAKGNILERFSAQQFPDLHSELNLSSLELGDSALYFCASRFRAGAGANVLTFGAGSRLTVL.

This clone was counted a few times. V is TRBV5-6 and J is TRBJ2-2; 8 bases are a match to TRBD2. CDR1 and CDR2 from the germline V gene are SGHDT and YYEEEE. V trimming: 6 bases; J trimming: 5 bases; junction bases outside the gene matches: 21. The CDR3 totals 19 residues. CDR3 residues: CASTSGRVLGERRTGELFF. The CDR3 DNA reads as TGTGCCAGCACCTCCGGGAGGGTCCTCGGGGAGAGACGGACCGGGGAGCTGTTTTTT. The full variable domain, in which reference TRBV5-6 and TRBJ2-2 provide the parts outside the CDR3, is DAGVTQSPTHLIKTRGQQVTLRCSPKSGHDTVSWYQQALGQGPQFIFQYYEEEERQRGNFPDRFSGHQFPNYSSELNVNALLLGDSALYLCASTSGRVLGERRTGELFFGEGSRLTVL.

V usage is TRBV13 and J usage is TRBJ2-3, with 7 bases identical to TRBD2. Germline V gives CDR1 PRHDT, CDR2 FYEKMQ (reference sequence). Trimming at V came to 4 bases and at J to 3 bases, leaving 22 bases not matched to a gene. There are 20 residues in the CDR3. This chain's CDR3 is CASSSSETGSLRGVTDTQYF. The CDR3, as DNA: TGTGCCAGCAGCTCTAGCGAAACGGGATCGCTCCGGGGGGTAACAGATACGCAGTATTTT.

The rearrangement joins TRBV6-5 to TRBJ2-1; D is perhaps TRBD2 (6 bases). The CDR3 runs to 14 residues. Per germline, CDR1 MNHEY and CDR2 SVGAGI. Trimming cost V 0 bases and J 8 bases, with 11 bases left between them. CDR3 sequence reads: CASSYSRGGDEQFF. CDR3 nucleotides: TGTGCCAGCAGTTACTCTCGGGGCGGGGATGAGCAGTTCTTC.

A single count supports this clone. The chain employs TRBV28 and TRBJ1-5; 7 bases align to TRBD1. There are 15 residues in the CDR3. The V gene's germline CDR1 is MDHEN and CDR2 SYDVKM. J was trimmed by 1 base and V by 3 bases; bases with no gene match: 3. CDR3 sequence reads: CASSFRGPSNQPQHF. CDR3 DNA sequence: TGTGCCAGCAGTTTTAGGGGGCCCAGCAATCAGCCCCAGCATTTT.

The rearrangement joins TRBV6-1 to TRBJ1-5; D gene unclear. The V end lost 4 bases, the J end lost 0 bases, and 7 bases lay between the germline ends. The V gene's germline CDR1 is MNHNS and CDR2 SASEGT. The CDR3 loop spans 14 amino acids. In nucleotides, the CDR3 is TGTGCCAGCAGTGGACACCTTAGCAATCAGCCCCAGCATTTT. It encodes CASSGHLSNQPQHF.

Only one count was recorded for this clone. This chain connects TRBV15 to TRBJ2-3, with 14 nucleotides matching TRBD2. Germline CDR1 LNHNV, CDR2 YYDKDF (reference sequence). J was trimmed by 0 bases and V by 5 bases; bases with no gene match: 10. The CDR3 runs 19 residues. The CDR3 coding sequence is TGTGCCACCAGCGCGCCGGGACTAGCGGGAGCCCTCAGCACAGATACGCAGTATTTT. Translating it yields CATSAPGLAGALSTDTQYF.

V gene TRBV30 combines with J gene TRBJ2-2, with 7 bases that match TRBD2. In germline, CDR1 is GTSNPN, CDR2 SVGIG (reference sequence). The V and J ends lost 0 bases and 6 bases, in that order; junction bases with no gene match: 10. The CDR3 is 16 amino acids. This chain's CDR3 is CAWSVLSWGGAGELFF. CDR3 nucleotides: TGTGCCTGGAGTGTACTAAGTTGGGGGGGGGCCGGGGAGCTGTTTTTT.

This clone was counted only a few times. The chain links TRBV28 to TRBJ1-4, with 7 bases that match TRBD1. V lost 8 bases to trimming and J lost 5 bases; unmatched junction nucleotides: 5. The CDR3 is made up of 13 amino acids. The V gene's germline CDR1 is MDHEN and CDR2 SYDVKM. This CDR3 is CASGAGGNEKLFF. CDR3 nucleotide sequence: TGTGCCAGCGGGGCAGGGGGGAATGAAAAACTGTTTTTT.

The chain links TRBV10-2 to TRBJ2-6; 9 bases match TRBD1. The CDR3 spans 15 residues. The V gene end was trimmed by 6 bases and the J gene end by 2 bases; junction bases not matched to a gene: 2. In germline, CDR1 is WSHSY, CDR2 SAAADI. CDR3 nucleotides: TGCGCCAGCAGCGGGACAGGGACTGGGGCCAACGTCCTGACTTTC. Residues: CASSGTGTGANVLTF.